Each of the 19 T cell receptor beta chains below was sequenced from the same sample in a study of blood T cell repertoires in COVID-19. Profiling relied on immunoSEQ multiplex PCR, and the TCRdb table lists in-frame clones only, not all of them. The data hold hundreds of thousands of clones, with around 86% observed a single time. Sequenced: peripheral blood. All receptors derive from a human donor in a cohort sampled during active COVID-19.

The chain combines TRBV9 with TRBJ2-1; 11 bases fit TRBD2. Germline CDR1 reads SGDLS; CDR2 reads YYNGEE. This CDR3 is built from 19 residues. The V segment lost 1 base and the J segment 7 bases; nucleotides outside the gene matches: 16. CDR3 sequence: CASSVPAGIAGGLENEQFF. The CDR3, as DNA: TGTGCCAGCAGCGTACCGGCCGGGATAGCGGGGGGGCTGGAGAATGAGCAGTTCTTC.

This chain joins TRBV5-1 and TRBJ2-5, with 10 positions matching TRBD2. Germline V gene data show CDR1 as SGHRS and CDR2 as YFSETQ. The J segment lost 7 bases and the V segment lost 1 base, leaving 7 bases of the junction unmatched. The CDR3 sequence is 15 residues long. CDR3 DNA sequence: TGCGCCAGCAGCTTGTCTACTAGCGGGGAGGGGACCCAGTACTTC. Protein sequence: CASSLSTSGEGTQYF.

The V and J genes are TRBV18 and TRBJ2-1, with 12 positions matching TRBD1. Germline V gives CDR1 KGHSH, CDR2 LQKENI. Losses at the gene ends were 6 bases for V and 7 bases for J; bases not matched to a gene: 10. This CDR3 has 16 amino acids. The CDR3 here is CASSGVPGQGANEQFF. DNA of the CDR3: TGTGCCAGCTCCGGAGTTCCGGGACAGGGGGCAAATGAGCAGTTCTTC. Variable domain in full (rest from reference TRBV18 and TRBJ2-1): NAGVMQNPRHLVRRRGQEARLRCSPMKGHSHVYWYRQLPEEGLKFMVYLQKENIIDESGMPKERFSAEFPKEGPSILRIQQVVRGDSAAYFCASSGVPGQGANEQFFGPGTRLTVL.

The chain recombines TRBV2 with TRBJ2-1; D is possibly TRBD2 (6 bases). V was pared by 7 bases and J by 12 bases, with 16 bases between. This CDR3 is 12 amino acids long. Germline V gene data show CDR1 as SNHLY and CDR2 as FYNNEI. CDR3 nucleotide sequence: TGTGCCAGCACCCTGGAGGGAGGAGGGCAGTTCTTC. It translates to CASTLEGGGQFF. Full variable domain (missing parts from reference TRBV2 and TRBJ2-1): EPEVTQTPSHQVTQMGQEVILRCVPISNHLYFYWYRQILGQKVEFLVSFYNNEISEKSEIFDDQFSVERPDGSNFTLKIRSTKLEDSAMYFCASTLEGGGQFFGPGTRLTVL.

The DNA of the CDR3 is TGTGCCAGCAGTTACCAAGGACTATGGGCTGAAGCTTTCTTT. Its protein is CASSYQGLWAEAFF. The chain joins TRBV6-6 to TRBJ1-1; unclear D gene. V gave up 2 bases and J gave up 6 bases, with 13 bases separating them. Germline CDR1 is MNHNY and CDR2 is SVGAGI (reference sequence). This CDR3 has 14 residues.

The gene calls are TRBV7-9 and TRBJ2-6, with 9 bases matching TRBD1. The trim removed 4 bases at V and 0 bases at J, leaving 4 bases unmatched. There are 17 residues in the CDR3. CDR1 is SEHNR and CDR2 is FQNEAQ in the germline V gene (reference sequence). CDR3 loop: CASSYGTGYSGANVLTF. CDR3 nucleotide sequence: TGTGCCAGCAGCTATGGGACAGGGTACTCTGGGGCCAACGTCCTGACTTTC.

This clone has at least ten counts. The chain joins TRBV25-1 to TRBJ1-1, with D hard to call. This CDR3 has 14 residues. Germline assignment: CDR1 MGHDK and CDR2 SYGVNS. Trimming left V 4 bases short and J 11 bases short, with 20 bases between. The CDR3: CASSALERVNGAFF. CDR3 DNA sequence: TGTGCCAGCAGTGCGCTTGAGCGGGTGAATGGGGCTTTCTTT. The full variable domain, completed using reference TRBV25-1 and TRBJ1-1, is EADIYQTPRYLVIGTGKKITLECSQTMGHDKMYWYQQDPGMELHLIHYSYGVNSTEKGDLSSESTVSRIRTEHFPLTLESARPSHTSQYLCASSALERVNGAFFGQGTRLTVV.

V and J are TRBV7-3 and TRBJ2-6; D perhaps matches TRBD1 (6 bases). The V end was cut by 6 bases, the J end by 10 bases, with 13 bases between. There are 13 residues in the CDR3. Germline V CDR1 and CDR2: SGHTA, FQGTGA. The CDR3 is CASSPTTGNVLTF. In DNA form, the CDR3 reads TGTGCCAGCAGTCCGACCACAGGGAACGTCCTGACTTTC.

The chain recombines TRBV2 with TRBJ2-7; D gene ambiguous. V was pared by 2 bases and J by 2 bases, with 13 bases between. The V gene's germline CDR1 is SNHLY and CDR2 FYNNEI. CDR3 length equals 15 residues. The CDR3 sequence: CASSEYRGSTYEQYF. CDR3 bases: TGTGCCAGCAGTGAATACCGCGGATCAACCTACGAGCAGTACTTC.

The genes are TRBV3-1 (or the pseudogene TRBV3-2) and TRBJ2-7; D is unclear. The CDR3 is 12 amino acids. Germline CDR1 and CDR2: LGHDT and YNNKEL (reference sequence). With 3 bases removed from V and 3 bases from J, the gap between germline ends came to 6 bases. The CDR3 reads CASSQRIYEQYF. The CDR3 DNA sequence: TGTGCCAGCAGCCAGAGAATCTACGAGCAGTACTTC.

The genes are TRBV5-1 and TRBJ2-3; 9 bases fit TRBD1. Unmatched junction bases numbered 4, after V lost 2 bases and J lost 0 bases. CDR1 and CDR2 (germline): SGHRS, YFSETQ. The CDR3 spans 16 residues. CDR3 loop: CASSFGTGTSTDTQYF. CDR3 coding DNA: TGCGCCAGCAGCTTCGGGACAGGGACCAGCACAGATACGCAGTATTTT. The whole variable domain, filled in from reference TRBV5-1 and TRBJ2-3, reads KAGVTQTPRYLIKTRGQQVTLSCSPISGHRSVSWYQQTPGQGLQFLFEYFSETQRNKGNFPGRFSGRQFSNSRSEMNVSTLELGDSALYLCASSFGTGTSTDTQYFGPGTRLTVL.

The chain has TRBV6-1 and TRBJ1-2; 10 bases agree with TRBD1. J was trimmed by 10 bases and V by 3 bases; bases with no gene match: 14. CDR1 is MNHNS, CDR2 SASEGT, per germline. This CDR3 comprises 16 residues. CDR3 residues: CASSDFDRGHRPAYTF. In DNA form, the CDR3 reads TGTGCCAGCAGTGATTTCGACAGGGGGCACCGGCCGGCCTACACCTTC.

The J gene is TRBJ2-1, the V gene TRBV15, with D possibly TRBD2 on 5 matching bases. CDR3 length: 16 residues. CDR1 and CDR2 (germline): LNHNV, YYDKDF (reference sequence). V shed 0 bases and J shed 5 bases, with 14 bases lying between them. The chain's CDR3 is CATSREWFRGNNEQFF. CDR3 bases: TGTGCCACCAGCAGAGAGTGGTTTCGGGGAAACAATGAGCAGTTCTTC. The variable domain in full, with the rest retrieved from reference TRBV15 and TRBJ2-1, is DAMVIQNPRYQVTQFGKPVTLSCSQTLNHNVMYWYQQKSSQAPKLLFHYYDKDFNNEADTPDNFQSRRPNTSFCFLDIRSPGLGDTAMYLCATSREWFRGNNEQFFGPGTRLTVL.

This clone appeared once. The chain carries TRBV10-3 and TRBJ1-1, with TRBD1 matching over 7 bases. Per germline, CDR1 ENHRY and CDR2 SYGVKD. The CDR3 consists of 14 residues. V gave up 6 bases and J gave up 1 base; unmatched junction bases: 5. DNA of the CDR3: TGTGCCATCAGGGTAAGGGGGCCGAACACTGAAGCTTTCTTT. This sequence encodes CAIRVRGPNTEAFF.

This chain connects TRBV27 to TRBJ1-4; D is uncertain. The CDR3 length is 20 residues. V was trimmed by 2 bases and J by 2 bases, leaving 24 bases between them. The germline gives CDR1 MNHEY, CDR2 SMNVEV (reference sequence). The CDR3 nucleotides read TGTGCCAGCAGTTTAACCATCAACGCGGGTCACAGTTCCACTAATGAAAAACTGTTTTTT. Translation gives CASSLTINAGHSSTNEKLFF.

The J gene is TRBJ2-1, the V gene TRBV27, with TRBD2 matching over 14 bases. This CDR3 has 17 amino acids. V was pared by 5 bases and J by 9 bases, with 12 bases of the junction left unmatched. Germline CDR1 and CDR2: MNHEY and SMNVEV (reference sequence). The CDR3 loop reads CASSPTSTTSGRGEQFF. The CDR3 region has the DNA TGTGCCAGCAGTCCCACTTCCACGACTAGCGGGAGGGGTGAGCAGTTCTTC.

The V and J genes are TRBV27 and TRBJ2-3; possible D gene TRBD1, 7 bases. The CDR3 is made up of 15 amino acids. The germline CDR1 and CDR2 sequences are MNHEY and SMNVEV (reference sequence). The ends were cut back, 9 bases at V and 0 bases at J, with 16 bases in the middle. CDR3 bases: TGTGCCAGTACTCTCAGGGGGACTAGCACAGATACGCAGTATTTT. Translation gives CASTLRGTSTDTQYF.

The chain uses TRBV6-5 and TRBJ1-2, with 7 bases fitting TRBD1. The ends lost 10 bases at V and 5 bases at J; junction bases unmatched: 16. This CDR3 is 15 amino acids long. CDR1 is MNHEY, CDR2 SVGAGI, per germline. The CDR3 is CATLRTGRVGYGYTF. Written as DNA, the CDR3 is TGTGCCACCTTGAGGACAGGCCGTGTGGGGTATGGCTACACCTTC.

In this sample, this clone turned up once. CDR3 nucleotide sequence: TGTGCCAGCAGCTTAGAACAGTTGGTAAACACCGGGGAGCTGTTTTTT. This gives the protein CASSLEQLVNTGELFF. The rearrangement links TRBV7-2 to TRBJ2-2; D gene uncertain. Germline V gene data show CDR1 as SGHTA and CDR2 as FQGNSA. This CDR3 has 16 amino acids. The V and J ends lost 1 base and 2 bases respectively, with 11 bases between them.